The clone carrying this TCR beta chain was detected only a few times. These data originate in a study of T cell responses to AZD1222 COVID-19 vaccine. Method: immunoSEQ multiplex PCR; TCRdb's copy keeps in-frame clones and lacks some. The data contain approximately 97,000 clones, approximately 84% of them singletons. The CDR3 contains 14 residues. V is TRBV21-1 and J is TRBJ1-2. TRBV21-1 is noted as a pseudogene. Sequences were derived from peripheral blood, sampled on day 0 of AZD1222 vaccination. The receptor was derived from an adult in good health. DNA for the CDR3: TGTGCCAGCAGCCTACGGGCGGGGGAGGATGGCTACACCTTC. This encodes CASSLRAGEDGYTF.